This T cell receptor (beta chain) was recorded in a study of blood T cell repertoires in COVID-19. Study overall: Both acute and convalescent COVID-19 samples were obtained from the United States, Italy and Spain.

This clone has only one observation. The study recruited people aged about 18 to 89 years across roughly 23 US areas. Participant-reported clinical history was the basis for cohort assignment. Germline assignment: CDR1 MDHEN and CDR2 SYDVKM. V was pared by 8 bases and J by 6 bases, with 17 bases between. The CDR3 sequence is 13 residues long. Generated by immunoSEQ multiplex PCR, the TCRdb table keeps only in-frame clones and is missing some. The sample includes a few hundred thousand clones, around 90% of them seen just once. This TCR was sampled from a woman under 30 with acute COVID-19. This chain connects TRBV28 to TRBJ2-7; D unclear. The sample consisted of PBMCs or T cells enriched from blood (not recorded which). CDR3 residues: CASQPNWALEQYF. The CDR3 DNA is TGTGCCAGCCAACCCAACTGGGCCCTCGAGCAGTACTTC.